The rows below give T cell receptor beta chains drawn from one sample of a study of blood T cell repertoires in COVID-19. Only in-frame clones appear in the TCRdb table, and some are missing; sequencing was by immunoSEQ multiplex PCR. The data contain some 150,000 clones, 80% to 90% of them singletons. Input material: peripheral blood. Receptor source: a woman aged 40 to 55 with acute or convalescent COVID-19. Both conserved end residues are part of each CDR3. The D gene is left open where the match is weak. Some rows mark clone size as missing; the rest say once, few, many or name a class of expanded clone.

length | size | D | J | V | CDR3 | DNA
13 | - | TRBD1 | TRBJ2-7 | TRBV28 | CASRRQGAYEQYF | TGTGCCAGCAGACGACAGGGGGCCTACGAGCAGTACTTC
13 | once | - | TRBJ2-4 | TRBV5-6 | CASSLEGTGKGDF | TGTGCCAGCAGCTTGGAGGGTACAGGGAAAGGGGACTTC
13 | - | - | TRBJ1-1 | TRBV6-5 | CASSYSSVTEAFF | TGTGCCAGCAGTTACTCGTCAGTCACTGAAGCTTTCTTT
15 | - | TRBD2 | TRBJ2-7 | TRBV4-2 | CASSQKAGGAYEQYF | TGTGCCAGCAGCCAAAAAGCGGGGGGAGCCTACGAGCAGTACTTC
19 | - | TRBD1 | TRBJ1-1 | TRBV14 | CASSRRTGNNLRLNTEAFF | TGTGCCAGCAGCCGCCGGACAGGGAACAACCTAAGATTGAACACTGAAGCTTTCTTT
13 | - | TRBD2 | TRBJ2-1 | TRBV11-3 | CASSFPGGNEQFF | TGTGCCAGCAGCTTCCCCGGGGGGAATGAGCAGTTCTTC
13 | - | - | TRBJ1-1 | TRBV7-2 | CASSLGASRSAFF | TGTGCCAGCAGCTTAGGAGCCTCTCGGAGTGCTTTCTTT
15 | - | - | TRBJ1-2 | TRBV7-2 | CASSLVEGVGGGYTF | TGTGCCAGCAGCTTAGTAGAGGGGGTAGGAGGTGGCTACACCTTC
16 | - | - | TRBJ2-7 | TRBV24-1 | CATSTLGLGGSYEQYF | TGTGCCACCAGTACTCTTGGGTTAGGAGGGTCCTACGAGCAGTACTTC
15 | - | TRBD2 | TRBJ2-6 | TRBV30 | CAWNTGGAGANVLTF | TGTGCCTGGAACACCGGGGGGGCTGGGGCCAACGTCCTGACTTTC
15 | - | - | TRBJ1-6 | TRBV6-5 | CASTLSSSYNSPLHF | TGTGCCAGCACACTATCCAGCTCCTATAATTCACCCCTCCACTTT
16 | - | TRBD2 | TRBJ2-3 | TRBV3-1/TRBV3-2 | CASSQETGGLADTQYF | TGTGCCAGCAGCCAAGAAACGGGGGGGCTCGCAGATACGCAGTATTTT
13 | - | TRBD1 | TRBJ2-4 | TRBV28 | CASSWTGKNIQYF | TGTGCCAGCAGTTGGACAGGAAAAAACATTCAGTACTTC
15 | - | - | TRBJ1-5 | TRBV7-2 | CASSHDISGNQPQHF | TGTGCCAGCAGCCACGACATATCCGGCAATCAGCCCCAGCATTTT
16 | - | TRBD1 | TRBJ2-7 | TRBV25-1 | CASSEPRQGMDYEQYF | TGTGCCAGCAGTGAGCCAAGACAGGGTATGGACTACGAGCAGTACTTC
14 | - | TRBD1 | TRBJ1-5 | TRBV19 | CASSADRGLQPQHF | TGTGCCAGTAGTGCAGACAGGGGGCTTCAGCCCCAGCATTTT
13 | - | TRBD1 | TRBJ1-3 | TRBV18 | CASSLGQGNTIYF | TGTGCCAGCTCACTGGGACAGGGAAACACCATATATTTT
15 | - | - | TRBJ1-2 | TRBV7-3 | CASSLQGGDSYGYTF | TGTGCCAGCAGCTTACAGGGAGGCGACAGCTATGGCTACACCTTC
13 | - | - | TRBJ1-2 | TRBV27 | CASSEDSVYGYTF | TGTGCCAGCAGTGAGGACAGCGTTTATGGCTACACCTTC
15 | - | - | TRBJ1-5 | TRBV2 | CASSLKGPSGQPQHF | TGTGCCAGCAGTCTTAAAGGACCCTCGGGACAGCCCCAGCATTTT
14 | - | - | TRBJ2-5 | TRBV29-1 | CSAEKGGVSETQYF | TGCAGCGCCGAGAAAGGGGGAGTCTCAGAGACCCAGTACTTC
15 | - | - | TRBJ1-2 | TRBV9 | CASSVGQGDNYGYTF | TGTGCCAGCAGCGTAGGGCAGGGCGATAACTATGGCTACACCTTC
13 | - | - | TRBJ2-1 | TRBV30 | CAWSVRSGNEQFF | TGTGCCTGGAGTGTACGTAGTGGCAATGAGCAGTTCTTC
15 | once | - | TRBJ1-6 | TRBV19 | CASTPRSSYNSPLHF | TGTGCCAGTACGCCCCGGAGCTCCTATAATTCACCCCTCCACTTT
14 | - | - | TRBJ1-5 | TRBV6-5 | CASSPSKTGPSQHF | TGTGCCAGCAGTCCGAGCAAGACGGGTCCGTCCCAGCATTTT
11 | - | - | TRBJ1-2 | TRBV6-5 | CASSPGAGYTF | TGTGCCAGCAGTCCAGGGGCCGGCTACACCTTC
15 | - | - | TRBJ2-7 | TRBV5-1 | CASTRSDRSNYEQYF | TGCGCCAGCACTAGGTCCGACAGGTCGAACTACGAGCAGTACTTC
14 | - | TRBD1 | TRBJ2-5 | TRBV11-2 | CASSKQGAKETQYF | TGTGCCAGCAGCAAACAGGGGGCTAAAGAGACCCAGTACTTC
13 | once | - | TRBJ1-5 | TRBV11-2 | CASSPGSYQPQHF | TGTGCCAGCAGCCCCGGGAGTTATCAGCCCCAGCATTTT
15 | - | TRBD2 | TRBJ2-7 | TRBV28 | CASSFRLAGIYEQYF | TGTGCCAGCAGTTTTCGACTAGCGGGGATCTACGAGCAGTACTTC
16 | - | TRBD2 | TRBJ2-7 | TRBV4-1 | CASSLTGTSVYYEQYF | TGCGCCAGCAGCCTGACCGGGACTAGCGTCTACTACGAGCAGTACTTC
15 | - | TRBD1 | TRBJ1-5 | TRBV27 | CASRYRGRGNQPQHF | TGTGCCAGCAGGTATAGGGGGCGAGGGAATCAGCCCCAGCATTTT
15 | - | - | TRBJ2-3 | TRBV6-4 | CASSDSKGLSDTQYF | TGTGCCAGCAGTGACTCGAAGGGGCTGTCAGATACGCAGTATTTT
13 | - | TRBD2 | TRBJ2-1 | TRBV2 | CASLRLASNEQFF | TGTGCCAGCCTGAGACTAGCGAGCAATGAGCAGTTCTTC
13 | - | TRBD2 | TRBJ2-3 | TRBV30 | CAWSQRGGVTQYF | TGTGCCTGGAGTCAACGGGGGGGCGTTACGCAGTATTTT